The rows below give T cell receptor beta chains drawn from one sample of a study of beta chain features in type 1 diabetes. The data were produced by immunoSEQ multiplex PCR, yet TCRdb's version contains in-frame clones alone and is incomplete. In the table there are roughly 260,000 clones, roughly a tenth of which are singletons. The sample was naive CD4+ T cells from blood. These receptors were obtained from a man between 25 and 39 years old with type 1 diabetes. CDR3s include the opening cysteine and the closing phenylalanine or tryptophan. The D gene is left open where the match is weak. Some rows mark clone size as missing; the rest say once, few, many or name a class of expanded clone.

clone size,CDR3 length,V gene,J gene,D gene,CDR3 protein,CDR3 DNA
few,14,TRBV10-3,TRBJ2-5,NA,CAISEGGTQETQYF,TGTGCCATCAGTGAGGGAGGTACACAAGAGACCCAGTACTTC
NA,13,TRBV30,TRBJ1-2,TRBD1,CAWSVLGGGGYTF,TGTGCCTGGAGTGTCCTAGGGGGCGGTGGCTACACCTTC
NA,15,TRBV19,TRBJ2-7,TRBD2,CASSMSSGSRDEQYF,TGTGCCAGTAGTATGTCTAGCGGGTCGAGAGACGAGCAGTACTTC
few,17,TRBV30,TRBJ2-6,TRBD1,CAWRRQGVFSGANVLTF,TGTGCCTGGAGGCGACAGGGGGTTTTTTCTGGGGCCAACGTCCTGACTTTC
few,13,TRBV25-1,TRBJ2-3,NA,CASSPRGSDTQYF,TGTGCCAGCTCCCCCCGCGGTTCAGATACGCAGTATTTT
NA,15,TRBV19,TRBJ1-1,TRBD1,CASLRTGGLGTEAFF,TGTGCCAGCTTGAGGACAGGGGGATTGGGGACTGAAGCTTTCTTT
NA,16,TRBV18,TRBJ2-2,TRBD1,CASSPRQGRSAGELFF,TGTGCCAGCTCACCCAGACAGGGTAGGAGTGCCGGGGAGCTGTTTTTT
NA,13,TRBV4-2,TRBJ2-3,NA,CASSVPSVDTQYF,TGTGCCAGCAGCGTCCCTAGCGTGGATACGCAGTATTTT
NA,14,TRBV29-1,TRBJ1-4,NA,CSVKRQDLDEKLFF,TGCAGCGTGAAACGACAGGATCTTGATGAAAAACTGTTTTTT
NA,14,TRBV19,TRBJ1-5,NA,CASSGHSGNQPQHF,TGTGCCAGTAGTGGACACTCTGGTAATCAGCCCCAGCATTTT
few,15,TRBV11-2,TRBJ2-7,TRBD2,CASSLGRLAVHEQYF,TGTGCCAGCAGCTTAGGGAGACTAGCGGTCCACGAGCAGTACTTC
once,16,TRBV27,TRBJ2-7,TRBD2,CASRPLSLAGTYEQYF,TGTGCCAGCAGACCCCTTAGCCTAGCGGGGACCTACGAGCAGTACTTC
NA,14,TRBV2,TRBJ1-1,NA,CASSNQGGGTEAFF,TGTGCCAGCAGTAACCAGGGAGGGGGGACTGAAGCTTTCTTT
few,15,TRBV6-5,TRBJ2-4,NA,CASSYYPGVGYIQYF,TGTGCCAGCAGTTACTATCCAGGGGTCGGATACATTCAGTACTTC
few,16,TRBV7-9,TRBJ1-4,NA,CASSLFRDTGNEKLFF,TGTGCCAGCAGCTTATTCCGGGACACCGGTAATGAAAAACTGTTTTTT
NA,14,TRBV19,TRBJ2-6,NA,CASQQVSGANVLTF,TGTGCCAGCCAGCAGGTCTCTGGGGCCAACGTCCTGACTTTC
NA,14,TRBV6-4,TRBJ2-2,TRBD1,CASSLQGATGELFF,TGTGCCAGCAGCCTACAGGGGGCAACCGGGGAGCTGTTTTTT
few,15,TRBV5-1,TRBJ2-1,NA,CASSLERSSYNEQFF,TGCGCCAGCAGCTTGGAAAGGAGCTCCTACAATGAGCAGTTCTTC
NA,13,TRBV2,TRBJ1-1,TRBD1,CASSDRGNTEAFF,TGTGCCAGCAGCGACAGGGGGAACACTGAAGCTTTCTTT
NA,10,TRBV19,TRBJ2-3,NA,CATREDTQYF,TGTGCCACTCGTGAGGATACGCAGTATTTT
few,13,TRBV11-2,TRBJ2-2,NA,CASSLAGTGELFF,TGTGCCAGCAGCTTAGCGGGCACCGGGGAGCTGTTTTTT
once,17,TRBV30,TRBJ2-1,TRBD2,CAWSVLAGAHSYNEQFF,TGTGCCTGGAGTGTTCTAGCGGGGGCCCATAGTTATAATGAGCAGTTCTTC
few,15,TRBV27,TRBJ2-1,TRBD1,CASSPGQGLLNEQFF,TGTGCCAGCAGTCCGGGACAGGGCTTGTTGAATGAGCAGTTCTTC
NA,12,TRBV7-2,TRBJ2-1,NA,CASSLARGLEFF,TGTGCCAGCAGCTTAGCGCGGGGTTTGGAGTTCTTC
NA,13,TRBV28,TRBJ2-3,NA,CASSQRATDTQYF,TGTGCCAGCAGTCAGCGGGCCACAGATACGCAGTATTTT
few,16,TRBV23-1,TRBJ1-5,TRBD1,CASSRRETGGIQPQHF,TGCGCCAGCAGTCGTCGCGAGACAGGGGGTATTCAGCCCCAGCATTTT
few,11,TRBV5-1,TRBJ2-5,NA,CASSLSETQYF,TGCGCCAGCAGCTTATCGGAGACCCAGTACTTC
few,15,TRBV18,TRBJ2-2,TRBD1,CASSGQGTTERELFF,TGTGCCAGCTCGGGACAGGGCACCACTGAACGGGAGCTGTTTTTT
NA,12,TRBV5-1,TRBJ2-7,TRBD1,CASGDRAYEQYF,TGCGCCAGCGGGGACAGGGCCTACGAGCAGTACTTC
few,15,TRBV6-5,TRBJ2-6,NA,CASSRETSGANVLTF,TGTGCCAGCAGTCGAGAAACCTCTGGGGCCAACGTCCTGACTTTC
few,13,TRBV6-1,TRBJ2-7,NA,CASNNPLRFEQYF,TGTGCCAGCAACAACCCTTTGAGGTTCGAGCAGTACTTC
NA,14,TRBV5-6,TRBJ2-5,TRBD1,CASSPGQRWETQYF,TGTGCCAGCAGCCCGGGACAGAGGTGGGAGACCCAGTACTTC
few,15,TRBV9,TRBJ2-1,TRBD1,CASSTGQGTYNEQFF,TGTGCCAGCAGTACGGGACAGGGAACCTACAATGAGCAGTTCTTC
NA,12,TRBV18,TRBJ1-1,NA,CASSPSGTEAFF,TGTGCCAGCTCACCATCAGGGACTGAAGCTTTCTTT
NA,11,TRBV29-1,TRBJ2-3,NA,CSLSTTDTQYF,TGCAGCCTATCTACTACAGATACGCAGTATTTT
few,14,TRBV11-2,TRBJ1-2,TRBD1,CASRRTGVYYGYTF,TGTGCCAGCAGACGGACAGGGGTTTACTATGGCTACACCTTC
few,16,TRBV29-1,TRBJ2-3,TRBD2,CSVEGASGDGTDTQYF,TGCAGCGTTGAAGGAGCTAGCGGGGATGGAACAGATACGCAGTATTTT
NA,14,TRBV13,TRBJ1-6,TRBD1,CASSLRGQGAPLHF,TGTGCCAGCAGCTTACGGGGACAGGGAGCACCCCTCCACTTT
few,18,TRBV4-3,TRBJ2-1,TRBD2,CASSQENILAGAYNEQFF,TGCGCCAGCAGCCAAGAAAATATCCTAGCGGGGGCCTACAATGAGCAGTTCTTC
NA,13,TRBV7-9,TRBJ1-5,NA,CASSSGLLQPQHF,TGTGCCAGCAGCTCGGGTTTACTCCAGCCCCAGCATTTT
NA,16,TRBV18,TRBJ2-2,TRBD1,CASSSGTGRNTGELFF,TGTGCCAGCTCATCTGGGACAGGGAGGAACACCGGGGAGCTGTTTTTT
few,13,TRBV11-3,TRBJ2-5,TRBD1,CASSRTGQETQYF,TGTGCCAGCAGTCGGACAGGCCAAGAGACCCAGTACTTC
NA,13,TRBV11-2,TRBJ2-3,NA,CASSLDQGDTQYF,TGTGCCAGCAGCTTAGATCAGGGAGATACGCAGTATTTT
NA,16,TRBV18,TRBJ1-5,NA,CASSSTSQGASQPQHF,TGTGCCAGCTCATCTACCAGTCAGGGTGCGAGTCAGCCCCAGCATTTT
NA,16,TRBV2,TRBJ2-5,TRBD2,CASSSLTGGGQETQYF,TGTGCCAGCAGTAGCCTAACTGGCGGGGGACAAGAGACCCAGTACTTC
few,15,TRBV9,TRBJ1-5,NA,CASSTGVNSNQPQHF,TGTGCCAGCAGCACCGGGGTAAATAGCAATCAGCCCCAGCATTTT
NA,12,TRBV7-9,TRBJ1-2,NA,CASSTGPQGYTF,TGTGCCAGCAGCACCGGTCCACAGGGCTACACCTTC
few,13,TRBV11-2,TRBJ1-1,NA,CASSLAANTEAFF,TGTGCCAGCAGCTTGGCGGCGAACACTGAAGCTTTCTTT
NA,15,TRBV29-1,TRBJ1-5,NA,CSANQSTTEHQPQHF,TGCAGCGCAAACCAATCGACGACAGAGCATCAGCCCCAGCATTTT
NA,15,TRBV5-1,TRBJ2-3,TRBD2,CASSIGTSGGDTQYF,TGCGCCAGCAGCATCGGGACTAGCGGGGGAGATACGCAGTATTTT
few,14,TRBV29-1,TRBJ2-1,TRBD2,CSVPPREANNEQFF,TGCAGCGTCCCCCCACGGGAGGCCAACAATGAGCAGTTCTTC
NA,16,TRBV18,TRBJ1-1,NA,CASSSMDGRVNTEAFF,TGTGCCAGCTCATCAATGGACGGGAGGGTGAACACTGAAGCTTTCTTT
few,15,TRBV18,TRBJ1-6,TRBD1,CASSSPGQGFSPLHF,TGTGCCAGCTCGTCACCGGGACAGGGGTTTTCACCCCTCCACTTT
few,13,TRBV2,TRBJ2-7,NA,CASARDISYEQYF,TGTGCCAGCGCCCGGGACATCTCCTACGAGCAGTACTTC
few,15,TRBV12-5,TRBJ1-5,TRBD1,CASGSGQDLNQPQHF,TGTGCTAGTGGCTCGGGACAGGACCTTAATCAGCCCCAGCATTTT